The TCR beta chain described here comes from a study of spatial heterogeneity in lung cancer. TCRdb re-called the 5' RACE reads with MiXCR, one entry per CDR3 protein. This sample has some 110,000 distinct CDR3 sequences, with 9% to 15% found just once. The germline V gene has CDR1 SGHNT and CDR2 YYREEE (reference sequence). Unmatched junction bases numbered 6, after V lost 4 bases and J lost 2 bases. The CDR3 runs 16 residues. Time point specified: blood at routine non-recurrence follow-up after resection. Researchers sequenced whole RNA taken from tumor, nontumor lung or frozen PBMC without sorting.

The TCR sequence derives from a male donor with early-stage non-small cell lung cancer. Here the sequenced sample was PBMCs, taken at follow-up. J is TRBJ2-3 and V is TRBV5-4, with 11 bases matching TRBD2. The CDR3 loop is CASSPVAGGLTDTQYF. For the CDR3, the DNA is TGTGCCAGCAGCCCGGTAGCGGGGGGGCTCACAGATACGCAGTATTTT.